The 16 T cell receptor beta chains in this list originate from one sample, sequenced in a study of T cell responses to AZD1222 COVID-19 vaccine. This table comes from immunoSEQ multiplex PCR, and its TCRdb copy is limited to in-frame clones, with some not included. The data contain some 92,000 clones, 85% to 90% of them singletons. This specimen was peripheral blood, taken on day 0 of AZD1222 vaccination. These receptors were collected from an adult in good health.

The chain couples TRBV14 to TRBJ2-1; D is ambiguous. The germline V and J ends were trimmed by 2 bases and 9 bases, with 11 bases remaining between them. The CDR3 length is 13 residues. Germline values: CDR1 SGHDN, CDR2 FVKESK. CDR3 in DNA: TGTGCCAGCAGCCAAAAGGTGGTGAGTGAGCAGTTCTTC. It codes for CASSQKVVSEQFF.

The chain has TRBV4-3 and TRBJ2-7, with D possibly TRBD2 on 5 matching bases. Germline-derived CDR1 and CDR2 are LGHNA and YSLEER. V lost 0 bases, J lost 6 bases, and 9 bases lay in between. The CDR3 spans 13 residues. In DNA form, the CDR3 reads TGCGCCAGCAGCCAAGAGCCGGGAAGCGAGCAGTACTTC. Amino acids: CASSQEPGSEQYF.

The V gene is TRBV24-1, the J gene TRBJ2-7; 11 bases are a match to TRBD1. Germline loops: CDR1 KGHDR, CDR2 SFDVKD. There are 16 residues in the CDR3. Unmatched junction bases numbered 4, after V lost 3 bases and J lost 1 base. CDR3 sequence reads: CATSDKDRGRSYEQYF. CDR3 bases: TGTGCCACCAGTGATAAGGACAGGGGGCGTTCCTACGAGCAGTACTTC.

This clone was detected only once. The rearrangement links TRBV6-5 to TRBJ2-1, with D perhaps TRBD1 (6 bases). The CDR3 extends over 14 amino acids. CDR1 MNHEY and CDR2 SVGAGI come from the germline V gene. Trimming stripped 5 bases from V and 8 bases from J, with 16 bases between. CDR3 residues: CASSTYQGIDEQFF. CDR3 nucleotide sequence: TGTGCCAGCAGTACATACCAGGGGATCGATGAGCAGTTCTTC.

V is TRBV7-3 and J is TRBJ2-3; TRBD2 aligns across 7 bases. The CDR3 totals 15 residues. Germline V gene data show CDR1 as SGHTA and CDR2 as FQGTGA. V lost 5 bases and J lost 2; bases outside the gene matches: 7. The CDR3 DNA reads TGTGCCAGCAGCGACTCGGGACTACACACAGATACGCAGTATTTT. Its protein product is CASSDSGLHTDTQYF. The whole variable domain, filled in from reference TRBV7-3 and TRBJ2-3, reads GAGVSQTPSNKVTEKGKYVELRCDPISGHTALYWYRQSLGQGPEFLIYFQGTGAADDSGLPNDRFFAVRPEGSVSTLKIQRTERGDSAVYLCASSDSGLHTDTQYFGPGTRLTVL.

In this sample, this clone turned up once. This rearrangement joins TRBV5-1 to TRBJ1-1, with D maybe TRBD1 (6 bases). Per germline, CDR1 SGHRS and CDR2 YFSETQ. This CDR3 is 15 amino acids long. Trimming took 5 bases from V and 8 from J, leaving 22 bases between them. In nucleotides, the CDR3 is TGCGCCAGCAGGATCCAGGGGCGAATAGAGGAAGAAGCTTTCTTT. Translating gives CASRIQGRIEEEAFF.

The rearrangement uses TRBV28 and TRBJ1-5; D possibly corresponds to TRBD1 (5 bases). Germline loops: CDR1 MDHEN, CDR2 SYDVKM. The CDR3 is 15 amino acids. V was trimmed by 6 bases and J by 5 bases, leaving 17 bases between them. The CDR3 nucleotides read TGTGCCAGCAGCCCCGCTCCTAGAGGGGATCAGCCCCAGCATTTT. Translated: CASSPAPRGDQPQHF. Using reference TRBV28 and TRBJ1-5 for the parts outside the CDR3, the full variable domain is DVKVTQSSRYLVKRTGEKVFLECVQDMDHENMFWYRQDPGLGLRLIYFSYDVKMKEKGDIPEGYSVSREKKERFSLILESASTNQTSMYLCASSPAPRGDQPQHFGDGTRLSIL.

The rearrangement joins TRBV7-6 to TRBJ2-7, with 8 bases aligning to TRBD1. Trimming removed 4 bases from V and 3 bases from J; junction bases left unmatched: 11. The CDR3 length is 16 residues. Germline lookup yields CDR1 SGHVS and CDR2 FNYEAQ. CDR3 sequence: CASSSGTGGIGYEQYF. CDR3 DNA: TGTGCCAGCAGCTCAGGGACAGGAGGAATTGGCTACGAGCAGTACTTC.

The J gene is TRBJ2-2, the V gene TRBV24-1; 7 bases match TRBD2. The V segment lost 4 bases and the J segment 4 bases; nucleotides outside the gene matches: 2. The V gene's germline CDR1 is KGHDR and CDR2 SFDVKD. The CDR3 runs to 14 residues. The CDR3 loop reads CATSDSSGTGELFF. Here the CDR3 DNA reads TGTGCCACCAGTGACTCTAGCGGCACCGGGGAGCTGTTTTTT.

V gene TRBV18 combines with J gene TRBJ1-5; 7 nucleotides align to TRBD1. Germline loops: CDR1 KGHSH, CDR2 LQKENI. The CDR3 has 15 amino acids. After removal of 1 base from V and 4 bases from J, the junction contained 4 bases not matched to a gene. CDR3 DNA: TGTGCCAGCTCACCACAGACAGGGACGAATCAGCCCCAGCATTTT. It codes for CASSPQTGTNQPQHF.

This clone was seen only once. The V call is TRBV23-1, the J call TRBJ2-3; D gene ambiguous. TRBV23-1 is flagged as an ORF with uncertain function. V was clipped by 6 bases and J by 1 base, with 20 bases between them. This CDR3 spans 17 amino acids. CDR3 sequence reads: CASRRLPRPQCTDTQYF. For the CDR3, the DNA is TGCGCCAGCAGACGATTGCCCCGGCCACAGTGCACAGATACGCAGTATTTT.

In nucleotides, the CDR3 is TGTGCCAGCAGCCAACAAGAAAGACCTAACACTGAAGCTTTCTTT. It translates to CASSQQERPNTEAFF. The chain carries TRBV3-1 (or the pseudogene TRBV3-2) and TRBJ1-1; D remains ambiguous. Trimming pared 2 bases from V and 2 bases from J, leaving 12 bases between. CDR3 length equals 15 residues. Germline-derived CDR1 and CDR2 are LGHDT and YNNKEL (reference sequence).

This chain links TRBV14 with TRBJ1-1, with a tentative D call TRBD1 (6 bases). The V gene lost 1 base and the J gene lost 5 bases, with 17 bases spanning the gap. The germline V gene encodes CDR1 SGHDN and CDR2 FVKESK. This CDR3 region has 16 residues. The CDR3 sequence is CASSQVTWGGRTEAFF. In nucleotides, the CDR3 is TGTGCCAGCAGCCAAGTGACTTGGGGGGGCCGGACTGAAGCTTTCTTT. The full variable domain, completed using reference TRBV14 and TRBJ1-1, is EAGVTQFPSHSVIEKGQTVTLRCDPISGHDNLYWYRRVMGKEIKFLLHFVKESKQDESGMPNNRFLAERTGGTYSTLKVQPAELEDSGVYFCASSQVTWGGRTEAFFGQGTRLTVV.

This clone came up a few times. V and J are TRBV6-4 and TRBJ2-1, with 11 bases identical to TRBD2. In germline, CDR1 is MRHNA, CDR2 SNTAGT. The J segment lost 6 bases and the V segment lost 2 bases, leaving 3 bases of the junction unmatched. This CDR3 region has 15 residues. CDR3 coding DNA: TGTGCCAGCAGTGACGACACTAGCGGGAGCAATGAGCAGTTCTTC. It yields the protein CASSDDTSGSNEQFF.

The V call is TRBV27, the J call TRBJ2-1; D perhaps matches TRBD2 (6 bases). There are 15 residues in the CDR3. Trimming pared 3 bases from V and 3 bases from J, leaving 12 bases between. Germline lookup yields CDR1 MNHEY and CDR2 SMNVEV (reference sequence). The CDR3 DNA reads TGTGCCAGCAGTTTCACTCCGACTAGCTACAATGAGCAGTTCTTC. It translates to CASSFTPTSYNEQFF.

V usage is TRBV6-5 and J usage is TRBJ1-1; TRBD1 matches 7 bases. With V trimmed by 6 bases and J by 5 bases, 9 bases remained unmatched. Germline V lookup: CDR1 MNHEY, CDR2 SVGAGI. This CDR3 is 14 amino acids long. CDR3: CASRRQQGWTEAFF. The DNA for the CDR3 is TGTGCCAGCAGACGCCAACAGGGGTGGACTGAAGCTTTCTTT.